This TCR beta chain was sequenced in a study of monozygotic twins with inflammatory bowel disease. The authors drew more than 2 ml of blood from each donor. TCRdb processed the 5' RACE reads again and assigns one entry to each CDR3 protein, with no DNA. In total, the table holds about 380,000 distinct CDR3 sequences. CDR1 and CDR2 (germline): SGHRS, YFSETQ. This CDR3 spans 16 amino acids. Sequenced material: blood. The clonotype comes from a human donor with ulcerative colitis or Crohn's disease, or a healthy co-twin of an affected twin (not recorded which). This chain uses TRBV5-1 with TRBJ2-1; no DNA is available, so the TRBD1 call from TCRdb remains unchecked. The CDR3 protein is CASSLASGSSYNEQFF.